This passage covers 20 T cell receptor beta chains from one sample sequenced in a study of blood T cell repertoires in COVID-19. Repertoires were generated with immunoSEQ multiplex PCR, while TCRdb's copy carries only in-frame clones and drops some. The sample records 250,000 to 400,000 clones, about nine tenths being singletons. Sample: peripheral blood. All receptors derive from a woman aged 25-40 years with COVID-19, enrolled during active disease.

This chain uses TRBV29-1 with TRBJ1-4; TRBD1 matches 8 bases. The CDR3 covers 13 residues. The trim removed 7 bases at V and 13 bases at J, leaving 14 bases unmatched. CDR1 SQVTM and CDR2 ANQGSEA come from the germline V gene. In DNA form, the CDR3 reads TGCAGCGGGAGGACAGGGAAGGGGAGCAGACTGTTTTTT. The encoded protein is CSGRTGKGSRLFF.

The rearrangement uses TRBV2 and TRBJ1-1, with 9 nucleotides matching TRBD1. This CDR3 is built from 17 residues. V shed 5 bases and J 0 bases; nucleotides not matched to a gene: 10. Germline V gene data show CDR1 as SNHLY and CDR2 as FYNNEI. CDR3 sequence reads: CASSYLGTGTLNTEAFF. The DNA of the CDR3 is TGTGCCAGCAGTTACCTCGGGACAGGGACCTTGAACACTGAAGCTTTCTTT. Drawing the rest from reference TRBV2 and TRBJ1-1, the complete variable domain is EPEVTQTPSHQVTQMGQEVILRCVPISNHLYFYWYRQILGQKVEFLVSFYNNEISEKSEIFDDQFSVERPDGSNFTLKIRSTKLEDSAMYFCASSYLGTGTLNTEAFFGQGTRLTVV.

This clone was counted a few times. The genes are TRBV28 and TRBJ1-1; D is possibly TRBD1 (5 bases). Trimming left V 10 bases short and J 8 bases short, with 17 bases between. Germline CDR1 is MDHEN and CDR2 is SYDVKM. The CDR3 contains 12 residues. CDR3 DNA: TGTGCCAACCACCCAGGGTTTTGCGAAGCTTTCTTT. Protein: CANHPGFCEAFF.

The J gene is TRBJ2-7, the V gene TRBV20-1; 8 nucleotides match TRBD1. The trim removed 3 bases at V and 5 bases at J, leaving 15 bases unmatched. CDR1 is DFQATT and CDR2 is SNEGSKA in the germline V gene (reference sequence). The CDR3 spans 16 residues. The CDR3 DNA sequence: TGCAGTGCTAGTGGCCCTTCCGGGACAGGAGTCCACGAGCAGTACTTC. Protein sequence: CSASGPSGTGVHEQYF.

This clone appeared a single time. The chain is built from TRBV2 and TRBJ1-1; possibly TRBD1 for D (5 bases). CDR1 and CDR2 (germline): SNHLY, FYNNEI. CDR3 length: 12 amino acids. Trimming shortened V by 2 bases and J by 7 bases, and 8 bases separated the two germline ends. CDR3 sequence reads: CASSELTDEAFF. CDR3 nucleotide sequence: TGTGCCAGCAGTGAATTGACAGATGAAGCTTTCTTT. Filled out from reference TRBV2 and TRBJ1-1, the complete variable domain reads EPEVTQTPSHQVTQMGQEVILRCVPISNHLYFYWYRQILGQKVEFLVSFYNNEISEKSEIFDDQFSVERPDGSNFTLKIRSTKLEDSAMYFCASSELTDEAFFGQGTRLTVV.

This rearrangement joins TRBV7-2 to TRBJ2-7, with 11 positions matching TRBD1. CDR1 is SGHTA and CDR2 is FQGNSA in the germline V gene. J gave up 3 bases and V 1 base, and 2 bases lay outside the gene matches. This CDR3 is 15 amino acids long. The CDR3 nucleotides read TGTGCCAGCAGCTTAGGGGGGACAGGGGGCTACGAGCAGTACGTC. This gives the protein CASSLGGTGGYEQYV.

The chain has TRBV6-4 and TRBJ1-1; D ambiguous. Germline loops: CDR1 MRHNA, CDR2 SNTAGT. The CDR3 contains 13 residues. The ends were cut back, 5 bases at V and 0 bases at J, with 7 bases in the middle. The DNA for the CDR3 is TGTGCCAGCAGTCCGCGTATGAACACTGAAGCTTTCTTT. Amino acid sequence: CASSPRMNTEAFF.

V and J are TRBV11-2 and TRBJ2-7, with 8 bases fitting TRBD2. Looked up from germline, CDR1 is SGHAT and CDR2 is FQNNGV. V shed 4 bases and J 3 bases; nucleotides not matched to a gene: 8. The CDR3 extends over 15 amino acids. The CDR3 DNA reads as TGTGCCAGCAGCTCCGGGGGGGACTACCGCTACGAGCAGTACGTC. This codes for CASSSGGDYRYEQYV.

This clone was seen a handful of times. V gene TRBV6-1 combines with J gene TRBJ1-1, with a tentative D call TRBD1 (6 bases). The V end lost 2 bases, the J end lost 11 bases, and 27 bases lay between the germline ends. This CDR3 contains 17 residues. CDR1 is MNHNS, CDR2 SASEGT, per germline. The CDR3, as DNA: TGTGCCAGCAGTGAATTAACAGGGTCTATTAGCTTGCATTCTGCTTTCTTT. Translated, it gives CASSELTGSISLHSAFF.

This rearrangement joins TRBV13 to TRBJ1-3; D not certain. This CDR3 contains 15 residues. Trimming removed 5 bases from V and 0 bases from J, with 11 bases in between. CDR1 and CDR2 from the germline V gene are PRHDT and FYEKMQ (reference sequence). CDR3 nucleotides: TGTGCCAGCAGCCCCATGGCAGGCTCTGGAAACACCATATATTTT. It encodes CASSPMAGSGNTIYF.

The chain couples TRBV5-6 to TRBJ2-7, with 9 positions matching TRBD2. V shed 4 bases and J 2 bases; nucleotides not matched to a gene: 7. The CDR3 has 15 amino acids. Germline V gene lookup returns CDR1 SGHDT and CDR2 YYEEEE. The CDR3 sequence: CASSPAGGTPYEQYF. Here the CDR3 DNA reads TGTGCCAGCAGCCCTGCGGGGGGGACTCCCTACGAGCAGTACTTC.

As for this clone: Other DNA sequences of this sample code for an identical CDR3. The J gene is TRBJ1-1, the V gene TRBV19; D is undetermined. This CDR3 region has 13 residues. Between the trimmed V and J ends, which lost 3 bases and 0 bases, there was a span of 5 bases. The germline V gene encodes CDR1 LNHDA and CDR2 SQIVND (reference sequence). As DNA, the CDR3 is TGTGCCAGTAGTATTCTTATGAACACTGAAGCTTTCTTT. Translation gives CASSILMNTEAFF.

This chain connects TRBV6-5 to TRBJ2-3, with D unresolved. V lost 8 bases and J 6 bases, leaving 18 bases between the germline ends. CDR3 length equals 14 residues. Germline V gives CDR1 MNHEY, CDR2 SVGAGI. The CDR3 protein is CASHPVGVADTQYF. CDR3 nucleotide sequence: TGTGCCAGCCACCCGGTTGGAGTGGCTGATACGCAGTATTTT.

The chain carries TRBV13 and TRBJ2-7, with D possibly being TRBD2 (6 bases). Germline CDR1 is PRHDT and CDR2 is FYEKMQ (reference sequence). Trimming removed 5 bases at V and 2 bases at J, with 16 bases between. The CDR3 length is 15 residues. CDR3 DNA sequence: TGTGCCAGCAGCCCCCCAGGAGGGCGAGCCTACGAGCAGTACTTC. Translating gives CASSPPGGRAYEQYF.

In DNA, the CDR3 is TGTGCCAGCTCACCCGTCGGGAACTATAATTCACCCCTCCACTTT. Translated, it gives CASSPVGNYNSPLHF. The chain couples TRBV18 to TRBJ1-6, with unresolved D. Germline CDR1 is KGHSH and CDR2 is LQKENI. The V end was cut by 3 bases, the J end by 3 bases, with 9 bases between. The CDR3 length is 15 residues.

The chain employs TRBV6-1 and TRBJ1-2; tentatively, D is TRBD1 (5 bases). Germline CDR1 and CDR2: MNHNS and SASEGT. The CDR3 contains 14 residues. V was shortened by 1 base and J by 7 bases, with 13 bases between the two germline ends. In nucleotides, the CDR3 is TGTGCCAGCAGTGAAGAGGGGAGGTGGGGTGGCTACACCTTC. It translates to CASSEEGRWGGYTF.

DNA of the CDR3: TGTGCCAGCAGCTTGGGAGGACAGGCTGATCATGGAGCTTTCTTT. Its translation is CASSLGGQADHGAFF. The chain combines TRBV5-4 with TRBJ1-1; 7 positions match TRBD1. J lost 10 bases, V lost 0 bases, and 12 bases had no gene match. The CDR3 has 15 residues. Germline V gene sequence: CDR1 SGHNT, CDR2 YYREEE (reference sequence). The full variable domain, rest sourced from reference TRBV5-4 and TRBJ1-1, is ETGVTQSPTHLIKTRGQQVTLRCSSQSGHNTVSWYQQALGQGPQFIFQYYREEENGRGNFPPRFSGLQFPNYSSELNVNALELDDSALYLCASSLGGQADHGAFFGQGTRLTVV.

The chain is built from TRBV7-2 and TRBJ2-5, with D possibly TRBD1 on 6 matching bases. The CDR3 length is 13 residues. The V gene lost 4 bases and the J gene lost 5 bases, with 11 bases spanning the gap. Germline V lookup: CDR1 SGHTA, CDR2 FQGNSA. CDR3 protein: CASSWGPDETQYF. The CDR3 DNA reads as TGTGCCAGCAGCTGGGGGCCGGATGAGACCCAGTACTTC.

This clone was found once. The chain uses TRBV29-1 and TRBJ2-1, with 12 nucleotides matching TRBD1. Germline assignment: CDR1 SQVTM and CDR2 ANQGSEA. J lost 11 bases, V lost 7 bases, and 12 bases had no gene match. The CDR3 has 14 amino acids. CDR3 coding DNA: TGCAGCGGAGCAGCCGGGACAGGGGGCCGGCAGCAGTTCTTC. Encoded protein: CSGAAGTGGRQQFF.

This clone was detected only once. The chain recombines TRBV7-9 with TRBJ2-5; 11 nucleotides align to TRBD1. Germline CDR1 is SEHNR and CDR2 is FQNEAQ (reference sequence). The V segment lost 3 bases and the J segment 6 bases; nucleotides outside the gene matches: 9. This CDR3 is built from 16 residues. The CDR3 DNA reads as TGTGCCAGCAGCTTCTGGGGGACAGGGGGTAGCCAGACCCAGTACTTC. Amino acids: CASSFWGTGGSQTQYF.